This TCR beta chain was captured in a study of T cells in Graves' hyperthyroidism and ophthalmopathy. Study-wide results and limits: Ophthalmopathy cases were set apart from stable hyperthyroidism by a 13 V-J model.

The V gene lost 5 bases and the J gene lost 1 base, with 11 bases spanning the gap. The CDR3 loop spans 14 amino acids. Germline-derived CDR1 and CDR2 are MNHNS and SASEGT. From RNA transcripts, TCR beta CDR3 regions were amplified. When the TCR CDR3 underwent first-round RT-PCR, the HTBI primer set was used. TCRdb re-analysed the multiplex PCR reads in MiXCR, keeping a single row per CDR3 protein. The data show roughly 280,000 distinct CDR3 sequences, approximately 17% seen once. Many counts were recorded for this clonotype. No antigen is known for it. Clinical symptoms, serum thyroxine, TRAb, thyroid ultrasound and orbital computed tomography informed diagnoses. Over 9 ml of fresh peripheral blood supplied the PBMCs.

V gene TRBV6-1 combines with J gene TRBJ1-1; no reliable D call. This sequence was found in a woman aged 55-70 years with Graves' ophthalmopathy. What was sequenced was blood. The CDR3 DNA reads TGTGCCAGCAGTCCCCGTTCCAGGAACACTGAAGCTTTCTTT. Its protein product is CASSPRSRNTEAFF.